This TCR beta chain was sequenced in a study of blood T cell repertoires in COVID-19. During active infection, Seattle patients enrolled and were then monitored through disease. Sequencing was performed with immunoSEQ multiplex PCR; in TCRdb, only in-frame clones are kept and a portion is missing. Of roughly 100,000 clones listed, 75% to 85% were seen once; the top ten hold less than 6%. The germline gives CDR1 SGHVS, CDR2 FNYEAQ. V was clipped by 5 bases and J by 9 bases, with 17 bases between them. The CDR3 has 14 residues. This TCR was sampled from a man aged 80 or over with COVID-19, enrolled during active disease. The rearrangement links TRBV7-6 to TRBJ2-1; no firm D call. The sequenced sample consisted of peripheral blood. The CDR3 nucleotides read TGTGCCAGCAGCCCAGCAGTGGCTGTAGCTGAGCAGTTCTTC. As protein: CASSPAVAVAEQFF.